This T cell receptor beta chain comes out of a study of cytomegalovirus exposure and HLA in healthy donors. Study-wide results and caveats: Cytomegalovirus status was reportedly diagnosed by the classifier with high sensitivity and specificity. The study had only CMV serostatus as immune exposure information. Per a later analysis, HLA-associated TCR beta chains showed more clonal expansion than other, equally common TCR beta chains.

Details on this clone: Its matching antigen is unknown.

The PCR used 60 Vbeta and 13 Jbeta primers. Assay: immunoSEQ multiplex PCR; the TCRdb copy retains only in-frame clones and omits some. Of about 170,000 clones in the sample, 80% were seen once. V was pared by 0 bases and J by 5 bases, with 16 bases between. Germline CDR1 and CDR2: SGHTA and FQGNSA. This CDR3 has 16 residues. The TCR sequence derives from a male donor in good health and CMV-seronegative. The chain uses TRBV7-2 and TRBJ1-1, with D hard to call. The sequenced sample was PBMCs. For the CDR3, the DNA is TGTGCCAGCAGCTTAGCGTCGAGTTGGATGGAGACTGAAGCTTTCTTT. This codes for CASSLASSWMETEAFF.